One sample yielded the 21 T cell receptor beta chains listed below, sequenced in a study of OX40 agonist ivuxolimab in advanced cancers. Generated by immunoSEQ multiplex PCR, the TCRdb table keeps only in-frame clones and is missing some. The sample contains 100,000 or so clones, roughly nine tenths of which appear only once. Specimen: CD4+ or CD8+ T cells sorted from blood, collected in a trial of the OX40 agonist ivuxolimab. The receptors originated from an adult with an advanced solid tumor such as melanoma, head and neck, liver or kidney cancer.

The chain employs TRBV7-2 and TRBJ2-7, with 9 bases fitting TRBD1. The V and J ends lost 5 bases and 6 bases, in that order; junction bases with no gene match: 8. The CDR3 length is 14 residues. CDR1 is SGHTA and CDR2 is FQGNSA in the germline V gene. This CDR3 is CASSLRTGEGEQYF. CDR3 DNA: TGTGCCAGCAGCCTTAGGACAGGGGAGGGCGAGCAGTACTTC.

V and J are TRBV7-3 and TRBJ2-3; D might be TRBD1 (6 bases). Deletions cut 4 bases from V and 3 bases from J, with 8 bases between. Germline lookup yields CDR1 SGHTA and CDR2 FQGTGA. The CDR3 is 13 residues long. The CDR3: CASSSQGTDTQYF. The CDR3 DNA sequence: TGTGCCAGCAGCTCCCAGGGGACAGATACGCAGTATTTT.

The chain employs TRBV7-2 and TRBJ1-3; D is undetermined. Germline loops: CDR1 SGHTA, CDR2 FQGNSA. The CDR3 has 13 amino acids. V was shortened by 2 bases and J by 0 bases, with 2 bases between the two germline ends. The DNA of the CDR3 is TGTGCCAGCAGCTTAAACTCTGGAAACACCATATATTTT. This codes for CASSLNSGNTIYF.

The V and J genes are TRBV6-5 and TRBJ2-7; 14 bases are a match to TRBD2. The V and J ends lost 4 bases and 3 bases, in that order; junction bases with no gene match: 2. This CDR3 is built from 15 residues. Germline CDR1 is MNHEY and CDR2 is SVGAGI. In nucleotides, the CDR3 is TGTGCCAGCAGTTCGGGACTAGCGGGAGTCTACGAGCAGTACTTC. Its translation is CASSSGLAGVYEQYF.

The chain couples TRBV19 to TRBJ1-5; D may be TRBD1 (5 bases). CDR3 size: 16 residues. Trimming stripped 0 bases from V and 6 bases from J, with 15 bases between. Germline CDR1 is LNHDA and CDR2 is SQIVND (reference sequence). The CDR3 reads CASSIEKGRRSQPQHF. The CDR3 coding sequence is TGTGCCAGTAGTATAGAAAAGGGGAGAAGAAGTCAGCCCCAGCATTTT.

This clone was recorded only once. The chain couples TRBV7-2 to TRBJ2-2; D ambiguous. The CDR3 extends over 15 amino acids. Germline V gene data show CDR1 as SGHTA and CDR2 as FQGNSA. V lost 0 bases and J lost 0, with 5 bases in between. In DNA form, the CDR3 reads TGTGCCAGCAGCTTAGCTAGAACGAACACCGGGGAGCTGTTTTTT. Translated, it gives CASSLARTNTGELFF.

Written as DNA, the CDR3 is TGTGCCAGCTCACCATTGGGACAGAACTCCTACAATGAGCAGTTCTTC. Its translation is CASSPLGQNSYNEQFF. This chain links TRBV18 with TRBJ2-1; 7 bases line up with TRBD1. Per the germline V gene, CDR1 is KGHSH and CDR2 is LQKENI. J gave up 0 bases and V 2 bases, and 4 bases lay outside the gene matches. The CDR3 is 16 residues long.

J is TRBJ2-1 and V is TRBV18; D remains unclear. Per the germline V gene, CDR1 is KGHSH and CDR2 is LQKENI. Deletions cut 0 bases from V and 6 bases from J, with 6 bases between. This CDR3 comprises 13 residues. The CDR3 nucleotides read TGTGCCAGCTCACCACCTTCGTCCAATGAGCAGTTCTTC. Its protein product is CASSPPSSNEQFF. The full variable domain, with the rest looked up from reference TRBV18 and TRBJ2-1, is NAGVMQNPRHLVRRRGQEARLRCSPMKGHSHVYWYRQLPEEGLKFMVYLQKENIIDESGMPKERFSAEFPKEGPSILRIQQVVRGDSAAYFCASSPPSSNEQFFGPGTRLTVL.

V gene TRBV7-8 combines with J gene TRBJ1-1; possibly TRBD1 for D (5 bases). V dropped 2 bases and J dropped 4 bases, with 11 bases sitting between them. The germline gives CDR1 SGHVS, CDR2 FQNEAQ. This CDR3 has 14 residues. The CDR3 region is CASSLYPGVTEAFF. The CDR3 nucleotides read TGTGCCAGCAGCTTATATCCGGGGGTCACTGAAGCTTTCTTT.

This sequence joins TRBV10-3 and TRBJ2-7; D remains unclear. CDR3 length equals 15 residues. Germline CDR1 reads ENHRY; CDR2 reads SYGVKD. Trimming shortened V by 3 bases and J by 0 bases, and 12 bases separated the two germline ends. Here the CDR3 reads CAISDQSASSYEQYF. CDR3 nucleotide sequence: TGTGCCATCAGTGATCAGTCAGCGTCCTCCTACGAGCAGTACTTC.

The gene calls are TRBV27 and TRBJ2-7; the match to TRBD2 covers 13 bases. J gave up 2 bases and V 8 bases, and 21 bases lay outside the gene matches. The germline gives CDR1 MNHEY, CDR2 SMNVEV (reference sequence). This CDR3 is 20 amino acids long. CDR3 in amino acids: CASQRTGGWTSGSFTYEQYF. In nucleotides, the CDR3 is TGTGCCAGCCAACGGACAGGGGGCTGGACTAGCGGGAGTTTCACCTACGAGCAGTACTTC.

The chain carries TRBV18 and TRBJ2-7; D gene uncertain. The CDR3 loop spans 14 amino acids. V was pared by 3 bases and J by 2 bases, with 11 bases between. CDR1 is KGHSH and CDR2 is LQKENI in the germline V gene. The CDR3 sequence is CASSPPGTPYEQYF. The CDR3 coding sequence is TGTGCCAGCTCACCTCCCGGCACCCCCTACGAGCAGTACTTC. The full variable domain, its missing parts supplied by reference TRBV18 and TRBJ2-7, is NAGVMQNPRHLVRRRGQEARLRCSPMKGHSHVYWYRQLPEEGLKFMVYLQKENIIDESGMPKERFSAEFPKEGPSILRIQQVVRGDSAAYFCASSPPGTPYEQYFGPGTRLTVT.

The chain recombines TRBV7-9 with TRBJ2-4; unclear D gene. CDR1 SEHNR and CDR2 FQNEAQ come from the germline V gene (reference sequence). CDR3 length: 15 amino acids. The V gene lost 5 bases and the J gene lost 7 bases, with 18 bases spanning the gap. CDR3 sequence reads: CASSPLAPDRNIQYF. The CDR3 nucleotides are TGTGCCAGCAGCCCCCTCGCGCCTGACCGTAACATTCAGTACTTC. Looking up the rest from reference TRBV7-9 and TRBJ2-4 gives the full variable domain: DTGVSQNPRHKITKRGQNVTFRCDPISEHNRLYWYRQTLGQGPEFLTYFQNEAQLEKSRLLSDRFSAERPKGSFSTLEIQRTEQGDSAMYLCASSPLAPDRNIQYFGAGTRLSVL.

The CDR3 reads CASSSSGSTQYF. In DNA, the CDR3 is TGTGCCAGCAGTTCTAGCGGGAGCACGCAGTATTTT. This chain joins TRBV6-1 and TRBJ2-3; 10 nucleotides align to TRBD2. CDR1 is MNHNS, CDR2 SASEGT, per germline. The trim removed 5 bases at V and 9 bases at J, leaving 2 bases unmatched. This CDR3 is built from 12 residues.

The chain recombines TRBV15 with TRBJ2-6; TRBD1 agrees at 9 bases. CDR3 length: 17 residues. The ends lost 5 bases at V and 2 bases at J; junction bases unmatched: 7. Germline CDR1 and CDR2: LNHNV and YYDKDF (reference sequence). In nucleotides, the CDR3 is TGTGCCACCAGCGGCCGGGACAGGGATCCTGGGGCCAACGTCCTGACTTTC. Translated: CATSGRDRDPGANVLTF.

The chain is built from TRBV19 and TRBJ2-1, with TRBD1 identical over 7 bases. The junction had 6 bases not matched to a gene; V was cut back by 0 bases and J by 4 bases. The CDR3 sequence is 16 residues long. Germline V gene sequence: CDR1 LNHDA, CDR2 SQIVND (reference sequence). CDR3 bases: TGTGCCAGTAGTATAGAGGGACAGATCAGATACAATGAGCAGTTCTTC. This gives the protein CASSIEGQIRYNEQFF.

A word on this clone: Other nucleotide sequences from this sample produce the same CDR3. The chain uses TRBV19 and TRBJ2-2, with unresolved D. Trimming removed 4 bases from V and 2 bases from J, with 20 bases in between. Per germline, CDR1 LNHDA and CDR2 SQIVND (reference sequence). This CDR3 region has 18 residues. Written as DNA, the CDR3 is TGTGCCAGTAGTACCCCCTCCAAAACATGGCATAACACCGGGGAGCTGTTTTTT. Translation gives CASSTPSKTWHNTGELFF.

This chain uses TRBV5-6 with TRBJ1-2; no reliable D call. Germline V gives CDR1 SGHDT, CDR2 YYEEEE. This CDR3 comprises 15 residues. V lost 0 bases and J 0 bases, leaving 9 bases between the germline ends. The CDR3 nucleotides read TGTGCCAGCAGCTTGGCGACGGTAGCTAACTATGGCTACACCTTC. Translating it yields CASSLATVANYGYTF.

The count of this clone is one. V usage is TRBV5-4 and J usage is TRBJ2-7; possible D gene TRBD1, 6 bases. The CDR3 consists of 16 residues. Trimming left V 4 bases short and J 4 bases short, with 21 bases between. The germline gives CDR1 SGHNT, CDR2 YYREEE (reference sequence). Here the CDR3 DNA reads TGTGCCAGCAGCATACAGGGTTTGTCTGCGAGGTACGAGCAGTACTTC. Translating it yields CASSIQGLSARYEQYF.

Comment on this clone: At the DNA level, this CDR3 is encoded by other sequences in the same sample as well. The CDR3 protein is CASSPLSSGGTYEQYF. CDR3 nucleotide sequence: TGTGCCAGCTCACCACTGAGTAGCGGGGGGACCTACGAGCAGTACTTC. The chain joins TRBV18 to TRBJ2-7; 10 positions agree with TRBD2. Unmatched junction bases numbered 5, after V lost 1 base and J lost 2 bases. The CDR3 totals 16 residues. The germline CDR1 and CDR2 sequences are KGHSH and LQKENI.

The chain joins TRBV30 to TRBJ1-1; 9 bases line up with TRBD1. The trim removed 0 bases at V and 6 bases at J, leaving 8 bases unmatched. The CDR3 contains 15 residues. Germline V CDR1 and CDR2: GTSNPN, SVGIG (reference sequence). CDR3 DNA: TGTGCCTGGAGTGTGGGGACAGGGTCTATGTCTGAAGCTTTCTTT. Its protein is CAWSVGTGSMSEAFF.